The 13 T cell receptor beta chains below come from one sample, sequenced in a study of shared T cell receptors in the human thymus. Generated by immunoSEQ multiplex PCR, the TCRdb table keeps only in-frame clones and is missing some. This sample yields hundreds of thousands of clones, of which approximately 95% are seen a single time; 0.02% belongs to the top ten. The sequenced sample consisted of thymocytes. Receptor source: a human donor.

CDR3 loop: CASSPQLFGLAVLEQYF. In DNA form, the CDR3 reads TGTGCCAGCAGTCCACAGTTGTTCGGACTAGCGGTATTGGAGCAGTACTTC. V gene TRBV28 combines with J gene TRBJ2-7, with 10 bases lining up with TRBD2. CDR3 length: 17 residues. Germline loops: CDR1 MDHEN, CDR2 SYDVKM. V lost 5 bases and J lost 7; bases outside the gene matches: 17.

CDR3 nucleotides: TGCGCCAGCAGCCCGGGCCAAGTGACGGACACTGAAGCTTTCTTT. It codes for CASSPGQVTDTEAFF. The chain joins TRBV4-1 to TRBJ1-1; no clear D gene. CDR1 is MGHRA and CDR2 is YSYEKL in the germline V gene. This CDR3 has 15 amino acids. Trimming stripped 4 bases from V and 3 bases from J, with 15 bases between.

The V and J genes are TRBV7-3 and TRBJ2-1; no reliable D call. The CDR3 runs 15 residues. The germline V gene encodes CDR1 SGHTA and CDR2 FQGTGA. Between the trimmed V and J ends, which lost 0 bases and 4 bases, there was a span of 10 bases. CDR3: CASSLTATGYNEQFF. The CDR3 DNA sequence: TGTGCCAGCAGCTTAACTGCGACGGGTTACAATGAGCAGTTCTTC.

This chain links TRBV6-5 with TRBJ2-7; D is undetermined. Germline CDR1 and CDR2: MNHEY and SVGAGI. This CDR3 is built from 12 residues. Between the trimmed V and J ends, which lost 2 bases and 7 bases, there was a span of 9 bases. The CDR3 here is CASSYETGEQYF. The CDR3, as DNA: TGTGCCAGCAGTTACGAAACTGGGGAGCAGTACTTC.

Concerning this clone: Different DNA sequences within this sample yield the same CDR3. The chain uses TRBV5-6 and TRBJ2-7; D not resolved. The CDR3 is 12 amino acids. Trimming removed 0 bases at V and 4 bases at J, with 5 bases between. CDR1 SGHDT and CDR2 YYEEEE come from the germline V gene. This CDR3 is CASSLDGYEQYF. CDR3 bases: TGTGCCAGCAGCTTGGATGGATACGAGCAGTACTTC.

This chain links TRBV5-1 with TRBJ2-7; 9 bases map to TRBD1. CDR3 length: 13 residues. V dropped 7 bases and J dropped 3; count of bases not matched to a gene: 5. Germline CDR1 reads SGHRS; CDR2 reads YFSETQ. CDR3 nucleotide sequence: TGCGCCAGCTCACAGGGGGCGGGCTACGAGCAGTACTTC. Protein product: CASSQGAGYEQYF.

This clone was seen more than once but under ten times. CDR3 loop: CASSPQTGGYTF. The CDR3 DNA follows: TGTGCCAGCTCACCTCAGACTGGTGGCTACACCTTC. This chain uses TRBV18 with TRBJ1-2, with D uncertain. Germline V gives CDR1 KGHSH, CDR2 LQKENI. CDR3 length: 12 amino acids. V lost 3 bases, J lost 7 bases, and 9 bases lay in between.

The V call is TRBV29-1, the J call TRBJ1-2; D is unclear. The CDR3 has 13 amino acids. The V gene lost 8 bases and the J gene lost 3 bases, with 16 bases spanning the gap. Germline-derived CDR1 and CDR2 are SQVTM and ANQGSEA. CDR3 DNA: TGCAGCCCCCCCTCCAGGCTCCACTATGGCTACACCTTC. It specifies CSPPSRLHYGYTF. The variable domain in full, completed from reference TRBV29-1 and TRBJ1-2, reads SAVISQKPSRDICQRGTSLTIQCQVDSQVTMMFWYRQQPGQSLTLIATANQGSEATYESGFVIDKFPISRPNLTFSTLTVSNMSPEDSSIYLCSPPSRLHYGYTFGSGTRLTVV.

The CDR3 loop is CASSQNRDSSQPQHF. The CDR3 nucleotides read TGTGCCAGCAGCCAGAACAGGGATAGTTCTCAGCCCCAGCATTTT. The rearrangement uses TRBV28 and TRBJ1-5; D might be TRBD1 (6 bases). Trimming stripped 6 bases from V and 6 bases from J, with 18 bases between. The CDR3 is made up of 15 amino acids. Per germline, CDR1 MDHEN and CDR2 SYDVKM.

This chain joins TRBV6-9 and TRBJ1-1; D is unresolved. CDR3 length: 14 residues. Germline CDR1 and CDR2: MNHGY and SVAAGI. V lost 4 bases to trimming and J lost 1 base, with 10 bases between them. CDR3 nucleotide sequence: TGTGCCAGCAGTTCGGGGTACAAGAACACTGAAGCTTTCTTT. Amino acid sequence: CASSSGYKNTEAFF.

This chain uses TRBV6-6 with TRBJ1-3; no clear D gene. The CDR3 covers 15 residues. V shed 4 bases and J shed 0 bases, with 10 bases lying between them. CDR1 MNHNY and CDR2 SVGAGI come from the germline V gene (reference sequence). CDR3 DNA sequence: TGTGCCAGCAGTTTTCCCCGGGCCTCTGGAAACACCATATATTTT. Residues: CASSFPRASGNTIYF.

V and J are TRBV29-1 and TRBJ1-2, with 7 bases lining up with TRBD1. This CDR3 is 14 amino acids long. The junction had 12 bases not matched to a gene; V was cut back by 7 bases and J by 4 bases. Germline CDR1 is SQVTM and CDR2 is ANQGSEA. CDR3 in amino acids: CSASGQRFSYGYTF. The DNA of the CDR3 is TGCAGCGCTTCGGGACAGAGGTTTTCCTATGGCTACACCTTC.

The chain is built from TRBV9 and TRBJ2-1; D unclear. This CDR3 is 12 amino acids long. Trimming pared 0 bases from V and 11 bases from J, leaving 9 bases between. CDR1 and CDR2 from the germline V gene are SGDLS and YYNGEE. The CDR3 region has the DNA TGTGCCAGCAGCGTAGGTGACGTTAAGCAGTTCTTC. Translation: CASSVGDVKQFF. Drawing the rest from reference TRBV9 and TRBJ2-1, the complete variable domain is DSGVTQTPKHLITATGQRVTLRCSPRSGDLSVYWYQQSLDQGLQFLIQYYNGEERAKGNILERFSAQQFPDLHSELNLSSLELGDSALYFCASSVGDVKQFFGPGTRLTVL.